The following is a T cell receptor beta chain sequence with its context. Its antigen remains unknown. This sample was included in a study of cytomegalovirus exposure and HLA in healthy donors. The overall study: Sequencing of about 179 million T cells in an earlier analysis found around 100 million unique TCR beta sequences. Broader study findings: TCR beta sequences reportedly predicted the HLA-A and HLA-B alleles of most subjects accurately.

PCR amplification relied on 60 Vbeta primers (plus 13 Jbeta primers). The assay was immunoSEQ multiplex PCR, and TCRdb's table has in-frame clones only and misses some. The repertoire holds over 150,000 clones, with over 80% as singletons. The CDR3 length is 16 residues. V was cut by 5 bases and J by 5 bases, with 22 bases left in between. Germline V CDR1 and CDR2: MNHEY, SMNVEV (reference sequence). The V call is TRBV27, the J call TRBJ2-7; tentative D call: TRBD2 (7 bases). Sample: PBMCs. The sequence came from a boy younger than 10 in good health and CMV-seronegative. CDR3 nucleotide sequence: TGTGCCAGCAGTCCAAAAGGGGGGGCGAGGTTTCACGAGCAGTACGTC. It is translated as CASSPKGGARFHEQYV.